This T cell receptor beta chain comes out of a study of tumor-infiltrating lymphocytes in primary liver carcinoma. Overall study context: Between roughly 4.2 and 11 cm across, the tumors were all of stage T1-T3 N0M0.

Comment on this clonotype: Its antigen is currently unknown.

Germline V lookup: CDR1 MGHRA, CDR2 YSYEKL. Trimming removed 0 bases at V and 5 bases at J, with 17 bases between. The CDR3 is made up of 17 amino acids. General study points: Blood had a significantly lower top-250-clone fraction than tumors did (p = 0.039). Paired tumor-adjacent and tumor-blood samples overlapped less than tumor region pairs did.

Germline DNA was extracted alongside blood RNA, which was obtained from unsorted whole blood. Collected before surgery were roughly 4 milliliters of peripheral blood. From roughly 470 ng total RNA, TCR beta cDNA was generated with a primer in the constant region. The TCR beta library was amplified through three nested multiplex PCR rounds in a modified ARM-PCR procedure. Use of TRBV1-TRBV30 forward primers with a C-beta reverse primer characterized the first two PCR rounds, which lasted ten to eleven cycles each. TCRdb re-called the multiplex PCR reads with MiXCR, one entry per CDR3 protein. The sample shows 300,000 to 350,000 distinct CDR3 sequences, around 50% of them seen only once.

This TCR was recovered from a woman under 40 with primary liver carcinoma and hepatitis B virus infection. The rearrangement uses TRBV4-1 and TRBJ2-1; D may be TRBD2 (5 bases). The sequenced material came from peripheral blood. The CDR3 loop reads CASSQEILGEIDNEQFF. The CDR3 DNA sequence: TGCGCCAGCAGCCAAGAGATCCTTGGGGAGATCGACAATGAGCAGTTCTTC.